Below are 18 T cell receptor beta chains sequenced from a single sample in a study of T cell responses to AZD1222 COVID-19 vaccine. Here immunoSEQ multiplex PCR was the method, and the copy in TCRdb shows in-frame clones only, minus some. The table includes around 110,000 clones, around nine tenths detected once. The sample was peripheral blood, taken on day 0 of AZD1222 vaccination. Every receptor here comes from an adult in good health.

The V and J genes are TRBV5-4 and TRBJ2-1; 7 bases are shared with TRBD2. Trimming at V came to 4 bases and at J to 7 bases, leaving 11 bases not matched to a gene. There are 15 residues in the CDR3. Germline values: CDR1 SGHNT, CDR2 YYREEE (reference sequence). The CDR3 sequence: CASSPTSLAENEQFF. The CDR3 DNA follows: TGTGCCAGCAGCCCTACCTCCCTAGCGGAGAATGAGCAGTTCTTC.

The genes are TRBV21-1 and TRBJ2-1; TRBD1 was called by the table and not checked on the DNA. TRBV21-1 is noted as a pseudogene. The CDR3 consists of 16 residues. The CDR3 sequence is CASSKAPRGRCNEQFF. CDR3 DNA sequence: TGTGCCAGCAGCAAAGCCCCCAGGGGGCGCTGCAATGAGCAGTTCTTC.

The CDR3 protein is CASSLWTGMNQPQHF. The CDR3 DNA is TGTGCCAGCAGCTTATGGACAGGGATGAATCAGCCCCAGCATTTT. V is TRBV7-9 and J is TRBJ1-5, with TRBD1 identical over 8 bases. This CDR3 is 15 amino acids long. The V gene end was trimmed by 2 bases and the J gene end by 4 bases; junction bases not matched to a gene: 4. The V gene's germline CDR1 is SEHNR and CDR2 FQNEAQ (reference sequence). Looking up the rest from reference TRBV7-9 and TRBJ1-5 gives the full variable domain: DTGVSQNPRHKITKRGQNVTFRCDPISEHNRLYWYRQTLGQGPEFLTYFQNEAQLEKSRLLSDRFSAERPKGSFSTLEIQRTEQGDSAMYLCASSLWTGMNQPQHFGDGTRLSIL.

The V and J genes are TRBV5-1 and TRBJ2-5, with 14 nucleotides matching TRBD2. The CDR3 runs to 16 residues. From germline, CDR1 is SGHRS and CDR2 YFSETQ. The V gene end was trimmed by 3 bases and the J gene end by 3 bases; junction bases not matched to a gene: 4. Written as DNA, the CDR3 is TGCGCCAGCAGCTCCGGGACTAGCGGGGGCAAAGAGACCCAGTACTTC. This translates into CASSSGTSGGKETQYF.

The chain combines TRBV30 with TRBJ1-4; D remains ambiguous. Germline lookup yields CDR1 GTSNPN and CDR2 SVGIG (reference sequence). The CDR3 runs to 11 residues. Deletions cut 4 bases from V and 7 bases from J, with 7 bases between. The CDR3 protein is CAWILGEKLFF. CDR3 nucleotides: TGTGCCTGGATATTGGGTGAAAAACTGTTTTTT.

As concerns this clone: One end of the junction is discordant with germline, which a read error may explain. As DNA, the CDR3 is TGTGCCACCAGTGACACCGGGGGCCTAAGGGCTTTC. The encoded protein is CATSDTGGLRAF. The chain carries TRBV24-1 and TRBJ1-2; tentative D call: TRBD1 (6 bases). The CDR3 covers 12 residues. Germline V gene data show CDR1 as KGHDR and CDR2 as SFDVKD.

The chain couples TRBV25-1 to TRBJ2-7; TRBD1 is a possible D gene (5 bases). CDR3 length equals 14 residues. V was clipped by 4 bases and J by 2 bases, with 12 bases between them. CDR1 MGHDK and CDR2 SYGVNS come from the germline V gene. The CDR3 DNA is TGTGCCAGCAGTGGTAGGGGCCAAACCTACGAGCAGTACTTC. Amino acids: CASSGRGQTYEQYF.

Here the CDR3 DNA reads TGTGCCAGCAGCTTGGCCGGTTCCAACTATGGCTACACCTTC. Its protein product is CASSLAGSNYGYTF. The chain links TRBV5-4 to TRBJ1-2, with D uncertain. Germline CDR1 reads SGHNT; CDR2 reads YYREEE (reference sequence). V lost 0 bases and J lost 2, with 8 bases in between. This CDR3 has 14 residues.

This chain joins TRBV28 and TRBJ1-2; the D gene is possibly TRBD1 (6 bases). Germline V gives CDR1 MDHEN, CDR2 SYDVKM. The length of the CDR3 is 14 residues. Trimming took 5 bases from V and 13 from J, leaving 23 bases between them. As DNA, the CDR3 is TGTGCCAGCAGTCCCCAGGACAGACTCGCGGCTAGCACCTTC. It codes for CASSPQDRLAASTF.

The rearrangement links TRBV2 to TRBJ1-5; D possibly corresponds to TRBD1 (5 bases). The CDR3 is 15 amino acids. Germline CDR1 and CDR2: SNHLY and FYNNEI. V gave up 4 bases and J gave up 7 bases, with 17 bases separating them. The CDR3 region is CASSVLDKGQQPQHF. The CDR3 DNA reads TGTGCCAGCAGTGTTTTGGACAAAGGGCAACAGCCCCAGCATTTT.

The chain is built from TRBV19 and TRBJ1-5, with 11 bases identical to TRBD1. Losses at the gene ends were 3 bases for V and 7 bases for J; bases not matched to a gene: 17. Germline V gives CDR1 LNHDA, CDR2 SQIVND (reference sequence). The CDR3 extends over 19 amino acids. In DNA form, the CDR3 reads TGTGCCAGTAGTATGTGGCGAGGGGTGGGACAGGGGGATAGGCAGCCCCAGCATTTT. Amino acid sequence: CASSMWRGVGQGDRQPQHF.

V and J are TRBV2 and TRBJ2-3; no firm D call. CDR1 is SNHLY and CDR2 is FYNNEI in the germline V gene. This CDR3 region has 11 residues. Trimming removed 8 bases from V and 4 bases from J, with 7 bases in between. CDR3 DNA: TGTGCCAGCGGTAGGTCAGATACGCAGTATTTT. Translation gives CASGRSDTQYF.

This clone was observed once. The genes are TRBV2 and TRBJ2-2; D remains unclear. CDR1 and CDR2 (germline): SNHLY, FYNNEI. This CDR3 spans 13 amino acids. The ends were cut back, 5 bases at V and 0 bases at J, with 4 bases in the middle. The DNA for the CDR3 is TGTGCCAGCAGTTATGCGAACACCGGGGAGCTGTTTTTT. As protein: CASSYANTGELFF.

The chain uses TRBV24-1 and TRBJ2-7; possible D gene TRBD2, 5 bases. This CDR3 region has 9 residues. Germline V gene sequence: CDR1 KGHDR, CDR2 SFDVKD. V gave up 10 bases and J gave up 9 bases, with 9 bases separating them. CDR3 sequence: CATEGGQYF. The CDR3 nucleotides read TGTGCCACTGAGGGTGGGCAGTACTTC.

The chain is built from TRBV24-1 and TRBJ2-5, with a weak D call TRBD1 (6 bases). CDR1 is KGHDR and CDR2 is SFDVKD in the germline V gene. V lost 3 bases, J lost 1 base, and 11 bases lay in between. The CDR3 is 15 amino acids. CDR3: CATSDTRTAQETQYF. In DNA, the CDR3 is TGTGCCACCAGTGATACCCGGACAGCCCAAGAGACCCAGTACTTC.

The chain links TRBV7-2 to TRBJ1-4, with 7 bases identical to TRBD1. The CDR3 runs to 14 residues. The junction had 7 bases not matched to a gene; V was cut back by 5 bases and J by 7 bases. CDR1 and CDR2 from the germline V gene are SGHTA and FQGNSA. CDR3 region: CASSQGGKGEKLFF. The CDR3 DNA sequence: TGTGCCAGCAGCCAGGGGGGGAAAGGTGAAAAACTGTTTTTT.

This clone has a handful of counts. V usage is TRBV12-3 or TRBV12-4 and J usage is TRBJ1-3; possible D gene TRBD1, 6 bases. V was trimmed by 8 bases and J by 4 bases, leaving 9 bases between them. This CDR3 has 12 amino acids. CDR3 sequence reads: CASAGDGNTIYF. Written as DNA, the CDR3 is TGTGCCAGCGCAGGGGACGGAAACACCATATATTTT.

The chain employs TRBV19 and TRBJ1-1; a possible D gene is TRBD1 (6 bases). Germline V gene lookup returns CDR1 LNHDA and CDR2 SQIVND (reference sequence). CDR3 size: 13 residues. Trimming cost V 3 bases and J 4 bases, with 9 bases left between them. The CDR3 loop is CASSIRGRTEAFF. In nucleotides, the CDR3 is TGTGCCAGTAGTATCCGGGGGCGCACTGAAGCTTTCTTT. Looking up the rest from reference TRBV19 and TRBJ1-1 gives the full variable domain: DGGITQSPKYLFRKEGQNVTLSCEQNLNHDAMYWYRQDPGQGLRLIYYSQIVNDFQKGDIAEGYSVSREKKESFPLTVTSAQKNPTAFYLCASSIRGRTEAFFGQGTRLTVV.